This passage covers 27 T cell receptor beta chains from one sample sequenced in a study of blood T cell repertoires in COVID-19. Libraries were prepared by immunoSEQ multiplex PCR; TCRdb keeps only in-frame clonotypes and omits some of them. The repertoire consists of some 140,000 clones, with 70% to 85% occurring once and the leading ten covering 17%. The sequencing input was peripheral blood. The receptor source for this set is a woman older than 75 with acute or convalescent COVID-19.

The rearrangement links TRBV19 to TRBJ2-1; 12 bases line up with TRBD2. CDR1 is LNHDA and CDR2 is SQIVND in the germline V gene (reference sequence). The CDR3 is made up of 17 amino acids. Trimming at V came to 3 bases and at J to 3 bases, leaving 6 bases not matched to a gene. The CDR3 coding sequence is TGTGCCAGTAGTATTTGGCCTAGCGGGGGGGACTACAATGAGCAGTTCTTC. Amino acid sequence: CASSIWPSGGDYNEQFF.

The genes are TRBV30 and TRBJ1-3, with 9 bases fitting TRBD1. Germline values: CDR1 GTSNPN, CDR2 SVGIG (reference sequence). The CDR3 spans 15 residues. With 1 base clipped from V and 3 bases from J, the junction kept 4 bases outside the gene matches. Here the CDR3 DNA reads TGTGCCTGGAGTGCTGGACAGGGGCTTGGAAACACCATATATTTT. Translated: CAWSAGQGLGNTIYF. The full variable domain, its missing parts supplied by reference TRBV30 and TRBJ1-3, is SQTIHQWPATLVQPVGSPLSLECTVEGTSNPNLYWYRQAAGRGLQLLFYSVGIGQISSEVPQNLSASRPQDRQFILSSKKLLLSDSGFYLCAWSAGQGLGNTIYFGEGSWLTVV.

In this sample, this clone turned up once. The rearrangement links TRBV18 to TRBJ2-1, with 8 bases fitting TRBD2. Germline V lookup: CDR1 KGHSH, CDR2 LQKENI. CDR3 length equals 16 residues. Germline trimming cut 0 bases from V and 5 bases from J; bases unmatched to any gene: 6. The CDR3 DNA follows: TGTGCCAGCTCACCACCGAACAGCGGGAGCAACAATGAGCAGTTCTTC. It yields the protein CASSPPNSGSNNEQFF. The whole variable domain, remainder taken from reference TRBV18 and TRBJ2-1, is NAGVMQNPRHLVRRRGQEARLRCSPMKGHSHVYWYRQLPEEGLKFMVYLQKENIIDESGMPKERFSAEFPKEGPSILRIQQVVRGDSAAYFCASSPPNSGSNNEQFFGPGTRLTVL.

The chain uses TRBV7-8 and TRBJ1-2, with 9 bases identical to TRBD1. The CDR3 runs to 13 residues. CDR1 and CDR2 (germline): SGHVS, FQNEAQ. Trimming took 5 bases from V and 8 from J; bases not matched to a gene: 6. In DNA form, the CDR3 reads TGTGCCAGCAGCGACAGGGGGGGTATCGGCTACACCTTC. Translating it yields CASSDRGGIGYTF.

This clone was recorded a few times. This chain links TRBV4-1 with TRBJ2-7, with a tentative D call TRBD2 (6 bases). CDR1 MGHRA and CDR2 YSYEKL come from the germline V gene. There are 17 residues in the CDR3. Trimming stripped 1 base from V and 1 base from J, with 17 bases between. The CDR3 bases are TGCGCCAGCAGCCAAGTATCAGCCGGGACTCCTTCCTACGAGCAGTACTTC. It codes for CASSQVSAGTPSYEQYF.

The chain combines TRBV4-3 with TRBJ1-4, with TRBD1 as a possible D gene (5 bases). This CDR3 region has 14 residues. Germline CDR1 and CDR2: LGHNA and YSLEER. Between the trimmed V and J ends, which lost 4 bases and 6 bases, there was a span of 12 bases. The CDR3 nucleotides read TGCGCCAGCAGCCCACTATGGGGGGATGAAAAACTGTTTTTT. Translating gives CASSPLWGDEKLFF.

The rearrangement joins TRBV19 to TRBJ1-6; D is unresolved. The CDR3 sequence is 14 residues long. The germline V and J ends were trimmed by 3 bases and 10 bases, with 13 bases remaining between them. CDR1 is LNHDA, CDR2 SQIVND, per germline (reference sequence). The CDR3 coding sequence is TGTGCCAGTAGTATTTTGGGTGGGCGATCACCCCTCCACTTT. It translates to CASSILGGRSPLHF.

The rearrangement uses TRBV10-2 and TRBJ2-7, with TRBD2 matching over 7 bases. Trimming cost V 0 bases and J 0 bases; bases outside gene matches: 11. There are 18 residues in the CDR3. Per the germline V gene, CDR1 is WSHSY and CDR2 is SAAADI. CDR3 sequence: CASSESGSGSPDSYEQYF. The DNA for the CDR3 is TGCGCCAGCAGTGAGTCGGGTAGCGGGTCCCCCGACTCCTACGAGCAGTACTTC.

This clone has only one observation. The gene calls are TRBV9 and TRBJ1-6; D is possibly TRBD1 (6 bases). This CDR3 is 14 amino acids long. Trimming stripped 4 bases from V and 8 bases from J, with 13 bases between. Germline lookup yields CDR1 SGDLS and CDR2 YYNGEE. Written as DNA, the CDR3 is TGTGCCAGCAGCCTGGGAGGGGGGCATTCACCCCTCCACTTT. Its translation is CASSLGGGHSPLHF.

The chain uses TRBV3-1 (or the pseudogene TRBV3-2) and TRBJ1-2, with D possibly TRBD1 on 5 matching bases. The CDR3 is 15 residues long. Germline loops: CDR1 LGHDT, CDR2 YNNKEL (reference sequence). Trimming left V 0 bases short and J 8 bases short, with 16 bases between. CDR3 in amino acids: CASSQDVGEVYGYTF. The CDR3 coding sequence is TGTGCCAGCAGCCAAGATGTAGGGGAAGTCTACGGCTACACCTTC.

The rearrangement uses TRBV11-3 and TRBJ2-3; D is unresolved. V gave up 3 bases and J gave up 2 bases, with 9 bases separating them. The length of the CDR3 is 14 residues. CDR1 and CDR2 from the germline V gene are SGHNT and YENEEA. The CDR3 is CASSLNGATDTQYF. CDR3 nucleotides: TGTGCCAGCAGCTTGAACGGAGCCACAGATACGCAGTATTTT.

The chain has TRBV15 and TRBJ1-2, with 8 bases fitting TRBD1. CDR1 is LNHNV, CDR2 YYDKDF, per germline (reference sequence). After removal of 1 base from V and 3 bases from J, the junction contained 13 bases not matched to a gene. The CDR3 spans 18 residues. CDR3 nucleotides: TGTGCCACCAGCAGAGTCGAGTTCCGGACAGGGAGAGACTATGGCTACACCTTC. Residues: CATSRVEFRTGRDYGYTF.

The V call is TRBV3-1 (or the pseudogene TRBV3-2), the J call TRBJ2-6, with a tentative D call TRBD1 (6 bases). V was shortened by 4 bases and J by 0 bases, with 13 bases between the two germline ends. Germline V lookup: CDR1 LGHDT, CDR2 YNNKEL (reference sequence). The CDR3 is made up of 17 amino acids. CDR3 residues: CASSPDQGSSGANVLTF. The CDR3 DNA sequence: TGTGCCAGCAGCCCTGATCAGGGGTCCTCTGGGGCCAACGTCCTGACTTTC.

V and J are TRBV6-6 and TRBJ1-1; the D gene is possibly TRBD1 (5 bases). Germline lookup yields CDR1 MNHNY and CDR2 SVGAGI (reference sequence). Trimming stripped 7 bases from V and 1 base from J, with 10 bases between. This CDR3 contains 13 residues. The CDR3 protein is CASTPGQNTEAFF. The CDR3, as DNA: TGTGCCAGCACCCCCGGACAGAACACTGAAGCTTTCTTT.

The chain has TRBV6-5 and TRBJ2-1, with TRBD1 matching over 9 bases. Germline trimming cut 6 bases from V and 7 bases from J; bases unmatched to any gene: 4. This CDR3 is built from 13 residues. In germline, CDR1 is MNHEY, CDR2 SVGAGI. CDR3 sequence (DNA): TGTGCCAGCAGCCTGGACAGGGGAAATGAGCAGTTCTTC. Protein: CASSLDRGNEQFF.

The chain recombines TRBV7-9 with TRBJ1-1; no clear D gene. V was shortened by 0 bases and J by 5 bases, with 10 bases between the two germline ends. The CDR3 extends over 14 amino acids. CDR1 and CDR2 from the germline V gene are SEHNR and FQNEAQ (reference sequence). The CDR3 here is CASSLAPRRTEAFF. The CDR3 region has the DNA TGTGCCAGCAGCTTAGCCCCTCGCAGGACTGAAGCTTTCTTT.

This rearrangement joins TRBV10-3 to TRBJ1-6, with D uncertain. The V gene's germline CDR1 is ENHRY and CDR2 SYGVKD. The CDR3 loop spans 17 amino acids. Trimming took 2 bases from V and 6 from J, leaving 17 bases between them. CDR3 DNA sequence: TGTGCCATCAGTGAGATTTTTCCGAACCGGGGTAATTCACCCCTCCACTTT. It specifies CAISEIFPNRGNSPLHF.

The chain combines TRBV7-9 with TRBJ2-7; the D is unclear. CDR3 size: 13 residues. CDR1 and CDR2 from the germline V gene are SEHNR and FQNEAQ (reference sequence). Trimming removed 1 base at V and 2 bases at J, with 6 bases between. The CDR3 protein is CASSLVGPYEQYF. For the CDR3, the DNA is TGTGCCAGCAGCTTAGTGGGCCCCTACGAGCAGTACTTC.

V and J are TRBV12-3 or TRBV12-4 and TRBJ2-7, with D perhaps TRBD2 (5 bases). The V and J ends lost 5 bases and 6 bases respectively, with 11 bases between them. The CDR3 runs 12 residues. The CDR3 nucleotides are TGTGCCAGCAGTGCCATCGGACTCGAGCAGTACTTC. Protein product: CASSAIGLEQYF.

The rearrangement uses TRBV19 and TRBJ1-1; 7 bases are shared with TRBD1. Germline CDR1 is LNHDA and CDR2 is SQIVND (reference sequence). V was clipped by 7 bases and J by 5 bases; unmatched bases: 19. The CDR3 spans 17 residues. CDR3 residues: CASTFFGGGDSGTEAFF. In DNA form, the CDR3 reads TGTGCCAGTACCTTCTTTGGAGGAGGGGACAGCGGGACTGAAGCTTTCTTT. The full variable domain, with the rest looked up from reference TRBV19 and TRBJ1-1, is DGGITQSPKYLFRKEGQNVTLSCEQNLNHDAMYWYRQDPGQGLRLIYYSQIVNDFQKGDIAEGYSVSREKKESFPLTVTSAQKNPTAFYLCASTFFGGGDSGTEAFFGQGTRLTVV.

This clone was seen only once. The chain links TRBV21-1 to TRBJ2-7; TRBD2, as called in the table, went unchecked against the DNA. TRBV21-1 represents a pseudogene. CDR3 length: 18 residues. CDR3 in DNA: TGTGCCAGCAGCAAAGGAGGGAGGGGTTGTCACTGCTCCTACGAGCAGTACTTC. Translating gives CASSKGGRGCHCSYEQYF.

This clone has only a few counts. Other nucleotide sequences from this sample produce the same CDR3. This chain links TRBV7-9 with TRBJ2-1, with a weak D call TRBD2 (5 bases). In germline, CDR1 is SEHNR, CDR2 FQNEAQ (reference sequence). This CDR3 is 12 amino acids long. V lost 2 bases to trimming and J lost 7 bases, with 6 bases between them. The CDR3 here is CASSLTGNEQFF. CDR3 nucleotide sequence: TGTGCCAGCAGCTTAACGGGGAATGAGCAGTTCTTC.

In its sample, this clone was seen once. V is TRBV7-8 and J is TRBJ2-2, with D perhaps TRBD1 (6 bases). Between the trimmed V and J ends, which lost 5 bases and 2 bases, there was a span of 15 bases. The germline gives CDR1 SGHVS, CDR2 FQNEAQ. This CDR3 has 16 amino acids. The DNA for the CDR3 is TGTGCCAGCAGCCCCCGGGACACGATAAACACCGGGGAGCTGTTTTTT. Its translation: CASSPRDTINTGELFF.

Regarding this clone: At one of its ends the junction is not consistent with the germline gene, which may arise from a read error. The V call is TRBV19, the J call TRBJ2-2; 9 bases map to TRBD2. The CDR3 loop spans 19 amino acids. Germline assignment: CDR1 LNHDA and CDR2 SQIVND (reference sequence). The CDR3 DNA follows: TGTGCCTGTAGTATTGCGCGGGGGGGGGCGCGCGCGAACACCGGGGAGCTGTTTTTT. This encodes CACSIARGGARANTGELFF.

The gene calls are TRBV19 and TRBJ2-2, with a weak D call TRBD1 (6 bases). Germline V lookup: CDR1 LNHDA, CDR2 SQIVND (reference sequence). V lost 4 bases and J lost 4, with 16 bases in between. The CDR3 consists of 16 residues. The CDR3 sequence: CASSTHLGAGTGELFF. The CDR3 DNA follows: TGTGCCAGTAGTACCCATTTGGGGGCCGGCACCGGGGAGCTGTTTTTT.

This clone appeared a single time. This chain joins TRBV7-9 and TRBJ1-5; no firm D call. Trimming took 3 bases from V and 4 from J, leaving 4 bases between them. This CDR3 region has 12 residues. Germline-derived CDR1 and CDR2 are SEHNR and FQNEAQ (reference sequence). DNA of the CDR3: TGTGCCAGCAGCTTTAGAAATCAGCCCCAGCATTTT. The encoded protein is CASSFRNQPQHF.

The CDR3, as DNA: TGTGCCAGCAGCGGACGGGGGGGGCAATACTGCGAGCAGTACTTC. Translation gives CASSGRGGQYCEQYF. This rearrangement joins TRBV3-1 (or the pseudogene TRBV3-2) to TRBJ2-7; 8 bases fit TRBD2. The CDR3 covers 15 residues. Trimming removed 5 bases from V and 6 bases from J; junction bases left unmatched: 12. Germline V gene data show CDR1 as LGHDT and CDR2 as YNNKEL (reference sequence).